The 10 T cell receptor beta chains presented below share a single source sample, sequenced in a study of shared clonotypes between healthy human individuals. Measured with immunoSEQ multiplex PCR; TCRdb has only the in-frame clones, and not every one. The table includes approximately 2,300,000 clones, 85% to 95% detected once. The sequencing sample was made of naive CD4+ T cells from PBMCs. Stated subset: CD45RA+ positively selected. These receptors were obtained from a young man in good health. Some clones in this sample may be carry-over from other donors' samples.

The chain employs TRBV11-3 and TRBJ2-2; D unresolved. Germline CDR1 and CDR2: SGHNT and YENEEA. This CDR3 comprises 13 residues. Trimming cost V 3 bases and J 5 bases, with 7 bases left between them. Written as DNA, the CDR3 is TGTGCCAGCAGCTTTTTCCCAACCGGGGAGCTGTTTTTT. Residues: CASSFFPTGELFF.

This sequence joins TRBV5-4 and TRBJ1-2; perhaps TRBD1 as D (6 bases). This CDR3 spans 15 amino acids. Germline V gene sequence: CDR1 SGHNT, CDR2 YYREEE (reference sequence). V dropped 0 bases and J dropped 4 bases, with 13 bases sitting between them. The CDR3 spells CASSLGQGPVYGYTF. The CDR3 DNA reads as TGTGCCAGCAGCTTGGGTCAGGGGCCTGTCTATGGCTACACCTTC.

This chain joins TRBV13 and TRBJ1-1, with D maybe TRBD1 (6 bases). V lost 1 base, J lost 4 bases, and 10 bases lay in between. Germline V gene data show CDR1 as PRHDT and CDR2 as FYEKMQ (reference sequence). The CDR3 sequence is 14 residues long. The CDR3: CASSLEGGATEAFF. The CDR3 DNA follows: TGTGCCAGCAGCTTAGAGGGGGGGGCCACTGAAGCTTTCTTT. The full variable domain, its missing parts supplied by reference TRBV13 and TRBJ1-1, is AAGVIQSPRHLIKEKRETATLKCYPIPRHDTVYWYQQGPGQDPQFLISFYEKMQSDKGSIPDRFSAQQFSDYHSELNMSSLELGDSALYFCASSLEGGATEAFFGQGTRLTVV.

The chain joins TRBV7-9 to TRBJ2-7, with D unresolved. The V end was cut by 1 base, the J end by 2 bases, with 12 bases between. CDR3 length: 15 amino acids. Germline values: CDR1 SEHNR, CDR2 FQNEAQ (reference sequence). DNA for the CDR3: TGTGCCAGCAGCTTAGGAAGGACGTATGCCTACGAGCAGTACTTC. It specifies CASSLGRTYAYEQYF.

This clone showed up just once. CDR3 amino acids: CASSYSSVVSTGELFF. The CDR3 bases are TGTGCCAGCAGTTACTCGTCGGTTGTGAGCACCGGGGAGCTGTTTTTT. The chain is built from TRBV6-5 and TRBJ2-2, with D unresolved. CDR3 length equals 16 residues. Germline lookup yields CDR1 MNHEY and CDR2 SVGAGI. Trimming removed 0 bases from V and 4 bases from J, with 12 bases in between.

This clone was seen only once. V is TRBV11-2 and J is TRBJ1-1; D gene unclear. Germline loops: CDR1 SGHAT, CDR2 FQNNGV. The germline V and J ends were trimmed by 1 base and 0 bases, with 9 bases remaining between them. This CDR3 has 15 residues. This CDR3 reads CASSLVPGLNTEAFF. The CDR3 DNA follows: TGTGCCAGCAGCTTAGTGCCGGGCCTGAACACTGAAGCTTTCTTT.

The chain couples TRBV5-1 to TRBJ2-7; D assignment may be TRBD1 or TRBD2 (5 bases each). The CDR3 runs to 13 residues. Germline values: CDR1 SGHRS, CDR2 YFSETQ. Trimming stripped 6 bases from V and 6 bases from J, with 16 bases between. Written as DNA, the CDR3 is TGCGCCAGCAACCCTGAACAGGCGGGCGAGCAGTACTTC. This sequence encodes CASNPEQAGEQYF.

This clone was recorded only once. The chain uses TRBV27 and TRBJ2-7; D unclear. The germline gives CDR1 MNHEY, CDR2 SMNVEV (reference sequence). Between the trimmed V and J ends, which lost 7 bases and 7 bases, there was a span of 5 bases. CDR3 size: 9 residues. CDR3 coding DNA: TGTGCCAGCAAGAAAGAGCAGTACTTC. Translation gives CASKKEQYF.

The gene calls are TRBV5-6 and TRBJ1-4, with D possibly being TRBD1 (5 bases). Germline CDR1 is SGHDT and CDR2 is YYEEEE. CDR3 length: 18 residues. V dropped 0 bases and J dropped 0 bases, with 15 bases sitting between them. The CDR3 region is CASSLADRSFATNEKLFF. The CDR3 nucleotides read TGTGCCAGCAGCTTGGCCGACAGAAGTTTCGCAACTAATGAAAAACTGTTTTTT.

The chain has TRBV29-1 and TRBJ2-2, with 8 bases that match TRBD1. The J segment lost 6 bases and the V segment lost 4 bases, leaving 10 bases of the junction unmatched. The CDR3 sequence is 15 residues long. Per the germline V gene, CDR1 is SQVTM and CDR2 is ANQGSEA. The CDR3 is CSVGGQGFFAGELFF. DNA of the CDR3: TGCAGCGTTGGAGGACAGGGATTTTTCGCCGGGGAGCTGTTTTTT.